This TCR beta chain was observed in a study of breast tumors, draining lymph nodes, adjacent tissues. The CDR3 spans 12 residues. The germline CDR1 and CDR2 sequences are SGHRS and YFSETQ. Trimming took 7 bases from V and 3 from J; bases not matched to a gene: 3. Each CDR3 protein is one row after TCRdb ran MiXCR on the multiplex PCR reads. The sample yields about 60,000 distinct CDR3 sequences, approximately 62% seen once. In this sample, this clonotype turned up many times. Material for sequencing was breast tumor tissue. This sequence joins TRBV5-1 and TRBJ2-7; 8 positions match TRBD1. This receptor was taken from a female donor with breast cancer. Some clones in this sample may be carry-over from other donors' samples. For the CDR3, the DNA is TGCGCCAGCGGGACAGGAGACTACGAGCAGTACTTC. Protein product: CASGTGDYEQYF.